This T cell receptor (beta chain) was retrieved from a study of cytomegalovirus exposure and HLA in healthy donors. Study-level points and caveats: Later analysis associated a missense DCLRE1C variant with TCR beta V- and J-gene trimming. Previous analysis showed most TCR beta V segments were productive about 90% or about 30% of the time.

The V segment lost 7 bases and the J segment 3 bases; nucleotides outside the gene matches: 15. Germline assignment: CDR1 SQVTM and CDR2 ANQGSEA. The CDR3 spans 15 residues. At collection, donors were nominally healthy, but unrecorded immune exposures were probable. PCR amplification relied on 60 Vbeta primers (plus 13 Jbeta primers). The repertoire was sequenced with immunoSEQ multiplex PCR; TCRdb's copy has only in-frame clones and lacks some. Among tens of thousands of clones, more than 75% were seen once, and the ten largest hold roughly 15%. A word on this clone: Its specificity is unknown.

Source material: PBMCs. The chain carries TRBV29-1 and TRBJ2-7, with 7 bases that match TRBD1. The sequence derives from a middle-aged woman in good health and CMV-seropositive. The CDR3 sequence is CSAFAIGTDHYEQYF. The DNA of the CDR3 is TGCAGCGCCTTCGCCATTGGGACAGACCACTACGAGCAGTACTTC.